The sequence of this TCR beta chain was determined in a study of OX40 agonist ivuxolimab in advanced cancers. Study overall: The patients received agonistic anti-OX40 (CD134) antibody ivuxolimab.

The repertoire was sequenced with immunoSEQ multiplex PCR; TCRdb's copy has only in-frame clones and lacks some. The data show 15,000 to 20,000 clones, around 80% seen once. The junction had 5 bases not matched to a gene; V was cut back by 1 base and J by 7 bases. Germline CDR1 and CDR2: SGHTA and FQGNSA. The CDR3 loop spans 16 amino acids. The source of this sequence is an adult with an advanced solid tumor such as melanoma, head and neck, liver or kidney cancer. Sequences were derived from CD4+ or CD8+ T cells sorted from blood, sampled in a trial of the OX40 agonist ivuxolimab. The chain combines TRBV7-2 with TRBJ2-1, with TRBD2 matching over 12 bases. DNA of the CDR3: TGTGCCAGCAGCTTAGAACTAGCGGGGGGTAGGAATGAGCAGTTCTTC. Translated, it gives CASSLELAGGRNEQFF.